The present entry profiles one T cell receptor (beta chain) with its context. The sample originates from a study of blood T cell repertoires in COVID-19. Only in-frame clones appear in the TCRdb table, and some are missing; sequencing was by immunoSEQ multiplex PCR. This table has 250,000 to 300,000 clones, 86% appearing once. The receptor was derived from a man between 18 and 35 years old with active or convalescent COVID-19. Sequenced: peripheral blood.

In DNA form, the CDR3 reads TGTGCCAGCAGTTTAGGGACAGGGCAAGAAGCTTTCTTT. Amino acid sequence: CASSLGTGQEAFF. The chain links TRBV27 to TRBJ1-1, with 9 bases fitting TRBD1. The ends lost 2 bases at V and 8 bases at J; junction bases unmatched: 3. CDR1 MNHEY and CDR2 SMNVEV come from the germline V gene (reference sequence). This CDR3 spans 13 amino acids.